The next 2 T cell receptor beta chains were all read from a single sample in a study of cytomegalovirus exposure and HLA in healthy donors. The study ran its PCR with 60 Vbeta and 13 Jbeta primers. Some clones are missing from TCRdb's copy, which holds only in-frame ones; the method was immunoSEQ multiplex PCR. The sample carries about 120,000 clones, 15% recorded once. Specimen: PBMCs. The receptors shown here come from a woman aged 18-29 years in good health and CMV-seronegative.

The chain has TRBV19 and TRBJ2-1, with 12 bases identical to TRBD2. CDR1 and CDR2 (germline): LNHDA, SQIVND (reference sequence). J gave up 4 bases and V 4 bases, and 2 bases lay outside the gene matches. CDR3 length: 15 amino acids. CDR3 nucleotides: TGTGCCAGTAGTAATCTAGCGGGGGGGTACAATGAGCAGTTCTTC. Translated: CASSNLAGGYNEQFF.

The chain combines TRBV27 with TRBJ2-3; 7 bases agree with TRBD1. V shed 8 bases, J shed 2 bases, and the junction held 22 bases outside the gene matches. From germline, CDR1 is MNHEY and CDR2 SMNVEV (reference sequence). This CDR3 region has 19 residues. DNA for the CDR3: TGTGCCAGCGCTTTAGTAGACAGGGTCCTCCCGGGGCCCACAGATACGCAGTATTTT. Its protein product is CASALVDRVLPGPTDTQYF.